The source of this T cell receptor beta chain is a study of blood T cells in healthy people across ages. Regarding the study as a whole: It was not known whether donors were CMV positive (a possible confounder of expanded clonotype changes). Among T cells, TCR beta diversity per million cells dropped roughly linearly as age rose.

The donors, aged about 6 to 100, were healthy Caucasians from Russia. The CDR3 length is 13 residues. Trimming left V 4 bases short and J 4 bases short, with 11 bases between. Per germline, CDR1 SGHRS and CDR2 YFSETQ. A note on this clonotype: The antigen remains unidentified.

A J-beta primer mix and a sample-barcoded 5' primer were used in a second PCR of about 7 to 11 cycles. Through a template-switch adaptor with 12 random nucleotides, each cDNA molecule received a tag. From the 5' RACE reads, TCRdb called clonotypes with MiXCR, one entry per CDR3 protein. The sample yields around 1,800,000 distinct CDR3 sequences, 39% seen once. Sequencing was performed on blood. This receptor was taken from a human donor in good health. This chain uses TRBV5-1 with TRBJ1-2; the D gene is possibly TRBD1 (5 bases). The DNA of the CDR3 is TGCGCCAGCAGCCCCTACGACAGCTATGGCTACACCTTC. Protein product: CASSPYDSYGYTF.